The sequence of this T cell receptor beta chain was determined in a study of blood T cells in healthy people across ages. Study-wide context: Every two T cells gave about one barcoded beta molecule via template switching.

The CDR3 runs to 14 residues. Between the trimmed V and J ends, which lost 3 bases and 7 bases, there was a span of 16 bases. The germline CDR1 and CDR2 sequences are KGHSH and LQKENI. Study findings and constraints: There was no known CMV status for donors, so expanded clonotype changes were possibly confounded.

This clonotype was detected only a few times. Its target is unknown. Alongside a J-beta primer mix, a sample-barcoded 5' primer served in a second PCR lasting roughly 6 to 12 cycles. Each CDR3 protein gets one entry after TCRdb re-called the 5' RACE reads with MiXCR. The table includes fewer than 800,000 distinct CDR3 sequences, approximately 31% detected once. The chain has TRBV18 and TRBJ2-7; tentatively, D is TRBD1 or TRBD2 (5 bases each). The origin of this receptor is a woman over 75 in good health. The sequenced sample consisted of blood. CDR3: CASSPRDGGNEQYF. Written as DNA, the CDR3 is TGTGCCAGCTCACCCCGAGATGGGGGAAATGAGCAGTACTTC. Complete variable domain (other parts from reference TRBV18 and TRBJ2-7): NAGVMQNPRHLVRRRGQEARLRCSPMKGHSHVYWYRQLPEEGLKFMVYLQKENIIDESGMPKERFSAEFPKEGPSILRIQQVVRGDSAAYFCASSPRDGGNEQYFGPGTRLTVT.